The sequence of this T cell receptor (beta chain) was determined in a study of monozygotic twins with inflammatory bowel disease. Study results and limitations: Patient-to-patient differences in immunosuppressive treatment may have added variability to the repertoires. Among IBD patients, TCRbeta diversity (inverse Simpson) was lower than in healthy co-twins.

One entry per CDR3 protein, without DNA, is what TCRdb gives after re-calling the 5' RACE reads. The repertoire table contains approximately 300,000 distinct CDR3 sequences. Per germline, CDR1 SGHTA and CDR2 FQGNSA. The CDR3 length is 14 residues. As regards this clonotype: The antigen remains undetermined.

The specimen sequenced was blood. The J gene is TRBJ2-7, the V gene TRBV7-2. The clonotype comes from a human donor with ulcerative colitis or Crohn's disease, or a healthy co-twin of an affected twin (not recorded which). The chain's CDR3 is CASSRWIGVGEQYF.